A selection of T cell receptor beta chains follows, all from one sample in a study of early T cells in non-severe SARS-CoV-2 infection. MiXCR, run by TCRdb on the 5' RACE reads, gives a single entry per CDR3 protein. The sample has tens of thousands of distinct CDR3 sequences, about 6.3% seen once. The material sequenced was whole blood, taken at baseline. These receptors were taken from an adult who was a healthcare worker with PCR-confirmed SARS-CoV-2 infection or an uninfected control (not recorded which). CDR3s include the opening cysteine and the closing phenylalanine or tryptophan. A D gene is named only where the DNA matches it firmly. Expanded clones get a size class; other rows say once, few or many, or leave the size out.

CDR3 protein | CDR3 DNA | clone size | J gene | D gene | V gene
CASLSAPGQASSGANVLTF | TGTGCCAGTCTCAGCGCGCCAGGACAGGCGAGCTCTGGGGCCAACGTCCTGACTTTC | few | TRBJ2-6 | TRBD1 | TRBV6-6
CASSILGSQEKLFF | TGTGCCAGTAGTATACTCGGATCGCAGGAAAAACTGTTTTTT | . | TRBJ1-4 | . | TRBV19
CASSLIPLAGGQREQFF | TGTGCCAGCAGCTTGATCCCCCTAGCGGGGGGGCAGCGGGAGCAGTTCTTC | few | TRBJ2-1 | TRBD2 | TRBV11-2
CASTPGQGGGNTIYF | TGTGCCAGCACCCCGGGACAGGGAGGTGGAAACACCATATATTTT | many | TRBJ1-3 | TRBD1 | TRBV2
CASSLVGENSPLHF | TGTGCCAGCAGCTTAGTGGGGGAGAATTCACCCCTCCACTTT | many | TRBJ1-6 | . | TRBV11-2
CASSLGGHTQYF | TGTGCCAGCAGCTTAGGGGGACATACGCAGTATTTT | many | TRBJ2-3 | . | TRBV11-2
CASSEALFGTGVNQPQHF | TGTGCCAGCAGTGAAGCGCTTTTCGGGACAGGGGTAAATCAGCCCCAGCATTTT | few | TRBJ1-5 | TRBD1 | TRBV2
CASSSGPNEQFF | TGTGCCAGCAGTTCGGGTCCTAATGAGCAGTTCTTC | few | TRBJ2-1 | . | TRBV6-2/TRBV6-3
CASSAQGHTNTEAFF | TGTGCCAGCAGCGCCCAAGGACATACGAACACTGAAGCTTTCTTT | many | TRBJ1-1 | . | TRBV5-5
CASSQDRGTEAFF | TGTGCCAGCAGCCAAGACAGGGGGACTGAAGCTTTCTTT | many | TRBJ1-1 | TRBD1 | TRBV3-1
CASSVGGQNTDTQYF | TGTGCCAGCAGCGTAGGGGGACAGAACACAGATACGCAGTATTTT | . | TRBJ2-3 | TRBD1 | TRBV9
CASKTGESYNEQFF | TGTGCCAGCAAGACAGGTGAATCCTACAATGAGCAGTTCTTC | . | TRBJ2-1 | . | TRBV21-1
CASSTWDGNTGELFF | TGTGCCAGCAGCACCTGGGACGGGAACACCGGGGAGCTGTTTTTT | . | TRBJ2-2 | . | TRBV7-2